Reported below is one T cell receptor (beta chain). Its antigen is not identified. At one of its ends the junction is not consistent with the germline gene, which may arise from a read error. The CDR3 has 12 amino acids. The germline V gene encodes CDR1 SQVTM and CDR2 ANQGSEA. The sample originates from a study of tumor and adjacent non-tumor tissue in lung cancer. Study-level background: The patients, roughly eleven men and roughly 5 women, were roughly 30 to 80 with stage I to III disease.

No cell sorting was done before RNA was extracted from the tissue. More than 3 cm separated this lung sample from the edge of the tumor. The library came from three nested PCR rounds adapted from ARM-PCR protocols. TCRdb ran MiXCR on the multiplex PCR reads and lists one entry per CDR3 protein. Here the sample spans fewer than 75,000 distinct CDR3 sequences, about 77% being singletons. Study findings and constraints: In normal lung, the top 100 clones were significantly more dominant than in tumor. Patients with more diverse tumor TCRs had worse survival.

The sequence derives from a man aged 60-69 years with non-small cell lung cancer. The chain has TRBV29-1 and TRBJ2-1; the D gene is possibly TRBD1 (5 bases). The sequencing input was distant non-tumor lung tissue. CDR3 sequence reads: CSVNYTDKEQFF. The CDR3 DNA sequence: TGCAGCGTAAATTATACGGACAAAGAGCAGTTCTTC.